Following are 20 T cell receptor beta chains from one sample sequenced in a study of CD8 T cells in ankylosing spondylitis. Each CDR3 protein gets one entry after TCRdb re-called the 5' RACE reads with MiXCR. The table lists tens of thousands of distinct CDR3 sequences, 8% to 13% of them singletons. The sequenced sample was blood, either unsorted or a sorted T cell fraction (not recorded which). The source of these receptors is a male donor with ankylosing spondylitis or in good health (not recorded which).

This rearrangement joins TRBV7-9 to TRBJ2-1; D gene unclear. V was clipped by 3 bases and J by 1 base, with 7 bases between them. The CDR3 contains 14 residues. CDR1 and CDR2 from the germline V gene are SEHNR and FQNEAQ (reference sequence). CDR3 sequence: CASSFLYSYNEQFF. For the CDR3, the DNA is TGTGCCAGCAGCTTCCTTTATTCCTACAATGAGCAGTTCTTC.

Sample share makes this clonotype medium-sized. The V gene is TRBV29-1, the J gene TRBJ2-5; 8 nucleotides agree with TRBD1. J was trimmed by 6 bases and V by 3 bases; bases with no gene match: 3. The CDR3 contains 12 residues. Germline CDR1 and CDR2: SQVTM and ANQGSEA. The DNA of the CDR3 is TGCAGCGTTGACAGGGGGCAAAAGACCCAGTACTTC. The encoded protein is CSVDRGQKTQYF.

This clonotype has at least ten counts. The chain has TRBV5-1 and TRBJ1-1; TRBD1 agrees at 9 bases. The V and J ends lost 7 bases and 4 bases, in that order; junction bases with no gene match: 11. CDR1 is SGHRS, CDR2 YFSETQ, per germline. The CDR3 is 15 residues long. The CDR3 sequence: CASRDTGGDCTEAFF. The CDR3 nucleotides are TGCGCCAGCCGGGATACAGGGGGCGATTGCACTGAAGCTTTCTTT.

The sample holds many counts of this clonotype. V usage is TRBV12-3 or TRBV12-4 and J usage is TRBJ1-2, with D possibly being TRBD1 (5 bases). There are 15 residues in the CDR3. V lost 7 bases and J 7 bases, leaving 22 bases between the germline ends. As DNA, the CDR3 is TGTGCCAGCAAGGGGAGATGGACGCGGGCCCCTGGCTACACCTTC. Encoded protein: CASKGRWTRAPGYTF.

This clonotype was recorded many times. The J gene is TRBJ2-1, the V gene TRBV5-1, with TRBD2 matching over 14 bases. From germline, CDR1 is SGHRS and CDR2 YFSETQ. There are 17 residues in the CDR3. With 4 bases clipped from V and 5 bases from J, the junction kept 8 bases outside the gene matches. CDR3 region: CASSRRGLAGDNNEQFF. The CDR3 DNA reads as TGCGCCAGCAGCAGACGGGGACTAGCGGGGGACAACAATGAGCAGTTCTTC.

This clonotype has at least ten counts. This chain joins TRBV5-1 and TRBJ1-1; 8 bases are a match to TRBD1. Germline V gene data show CDR1 as SGHRS and CDR2 as YFSETQ. Trimming took 4 bases from V and 1 from J; bases not matched to a gene: 3. This CDR3 spans 14 amino acids. The CDR3 DNA reads as TGCGCCAGCAGCCCTGGGACAGGGAACACTGAAGCTTTCTTT. Its translation: CASSPGTGNTEAFF.

This clonotype was counted many times. The chain combines TRBV12-3 or TRBV12-4 with TRBJ2-7; the D is unclear. The V end lost 6 bases, the J end lost 1 base, and 4 bases lay between the germline ends. This CDR3 is 11 amino acids long. For the CDR3, the DNA is TGTGCCAGCAGGAGGTCCTACGAGCAGTACTTC. Protein sequence: CASRRSYEQYF.

There are many counts of this clonotype. This sequence joins TRBV5-1 and TRBJ1-4; a possible D gene is TRBD1 (5 bases). V was clipped by 1 base and J by 7 bases, with 14 bases between them. The CDR3 has 15 residues. Germline values: CDR1 SGHRS, CDR2 YFSETQ. The CDR3 region has the DNA TGCGCCAGCAGCTTGATGGGTCAGGGTGGTGAAAAACTGTTTTTT. Its translation: CASSLMGQGGEKLFF. Complete variable domain (other parts from reference TRBV5-1 and TRBJ1-4): KAGVTQTPRYLIKTRGQQVTLSCSPISGHRSVSWYQQTPGQGLQFLFEYFSETQRNKGNFPGRFSGRQFSNSRSEMNVSTLELGDSALYLCASSLMGQGGEKLFFGSGTQLSVL.

This clonotype was found many times. This chain uses TRBV5-1 with TRBJ2-3, with D perhaps TRBD2 (8 bases). CDR1 is SGHRS, CDR2 YFSETQ, per germline. Trimming took 4 bases from V and 0 from J, leaving 12 bases between them. CDR3 length: 15 amino acids. CDR3: CASSREGQSTDTQYF. The CDR3 DNA follows: TGCGCCAGCAGCCGGGAGGGACAGAGCACAGATACGCAGTATTTT. Looking up the rest from reference TRBV5-1 and TRBJ2-3 gives the full variable domain: KAGVTQTPRYLIKTRGQQVTLSCSPISGHRSVSWYQQTPGQGLQFLFEYFSETQRNKGNFPGRFSGRQFSNSRSEMNVSTLELGDSALYLCASSREGQSTDTQYFGPGTRLTVL.

The CDR3, as DNA: TGTGCCAGCAGCGCGACGATAATGAGCTCCTACGAGCAGTACTTC. It translates to CASSATIMSSYEQYF. The V and J genes are TRBV2 and TRBJ2-7; D call uncertain. The CDR3 length is 15 residues. Germline assignment: CDR1 SNHLY and CDR2 FYNNEI. V dropped 6 bases and J dropped 0 bases, with 15 bases sitting between them.

This clonotype was seen a few times. The chain joins TRBV11-2 to TRBJ2-7; no definite D call. Trimming took 2 bases from V and 7 from J, leaving 9 bases between them. CDR1 and CDR2 from the germline V gene are SGHAT and FQNNGV. CDR3 size: 12 residues. This CDR3 reads CASSLHVREQYF. The DNA of the CDR3 is TGTGCCAGCAGCTTACACGTGAGAGAGCAGTACTTC. Full variable domain (missing parts from reference TRBV11-2 and TRBJ2-7): EAGVAQSPRYKIIEKRQSVAFWCNPISGHATLYWYQQILGQGPKLLIQFQNNGVVDDSQLPKDRFSAERLKGVDSTLKIQPAKLEDSAVYLCASSLHVREQYFGPGTRLTVT.

This clonotype has a count of ten or more. V and J are TRBV15 and TRBJ1-3; D is uncertain. Germline V gene data show CDR1 as LNHNV and CDR2 as YYDKDF (reference sequence). CDR3 length: 14 amino acids. The germline V and J ends were trimmed by 8 bases and 2 bases, with 13 bases remaining between them. The CDR3 DNA reads as TGTGCCACCTCAACCGAGGAAGCTGGAAACACCATATATTTT. Translated, it gives CATSTEEAGNTIYF.

This clonotype was counted between two and nine times. The V and J genes are TRBV4-2 and TRBJ2-1, with D tentatively TRBD2 (6 bases). In germline, CDR1 is LGHNA, CDR2 YNFKEQ. Trimming stripped 4 bases from V and 6 bases from J, with 19 bases between. The CDR3 is 16 residues long. CDR3 amino acids: CASSLPGGGRGNEQFF. The CDR3 region has the DNA TGTGCCAGCAGCCTTCCTGGGGGAGGTCGCGGCAATGAGCAGTTCTTC.

In its sample, this clonotype was seen many times. This chain connects TRBV29-1 to TRBJ2-7; maybe TRBD2 (6 bases). The germline V gene encodes CDR1 SQVTM and CDR2 ANQGSEA. This CDR3 is built from 14 residues. The V gene lost 7 bases and the J gene lost 3 bases, with 19 bases spanning the gap. The CDR3 nucleotides are TGCAGCGGGGATTATGGGGGGACTCACTACGAGCAGTACTTC. Protein sequence: CSGDYGGTHYEQYF.

As DNA, the CDR3 is TGCGCCAGCAGCTTGGTCGGGGAAACTGGAAACACCATATATTTT. It specifies CASSLVGETGNTIYF. The genes are TRBV5-1 and TRBJ1-3; no clear D. The V and J ends lost 0 bases and 2 bases respectively, with 9 bases between them. Germline CDR1 reads SGHRS; CDR2 reads YFSETQ. The CDR3 covers 15 residues.

This clonotype was recorded at least ten times. This chain uses TRBV24-1 with TRBJ2-1, with 12 bases fitting TRBD2. Trimming at V came to 5 bases and at J to 9 bases, leaving 10 bases not matched to a gene. The CDR3 extends over 16 amino acids. CDR1 is KGHDR and CDR2 is SFDVKD in the germline V gene. The CDR3 reads CATSGLGGLAGFEQFF. Written as DNA, the CDR3 is TGTGCCACCAGTGGATTAGGTGGACTAGCGGGGTTTGAGCAGTTCTTC.

This chain joins TRBV4-2 and TRBJ1-1; D not resolved. The CDR3 runs to 16 residues. In germline, CDR1 is LGHNA, CDR2 YNFKEQ. The V gene lost 5 bases and the J gene lost 1 base, with 17 bases spanning the gap. This CDR3 reads CASSWIVGRTNTEAFF. The CDR3 region has the DNA TGTGCCAGCAGCTGGATCGTTGGACGGACGAACACTGAAGCTTTCTTT.

The chain couples TRBV10-3 to TRBJ2-7; 7 nucleotides match TRBD2. The junction had 5 bases not matched to a gene; V was cut back by 3 bases and J by 3 bases. The CDR3 length is 14 residues. CDR1 and CDR2 from the germline V gene are ENHRY and SYGVKD. Here the CDR3 reads CAISEPAGLYEQYF. In DNA, the CDR3 is TGTGCCATCAGTGAACCAGCGGGGCTCTACGAGCAGTACTTC.

The table lists this clonotype with many counts. V and J are TRBV5-5 and TRBJ2-1, with TRBD1 as a possible D gene (6 bases). The germline gives CDR1 SGHKS, CDR2 YYEKEE (reference sequence). This CDR3 contains 14 residues. Trimming shortened V by 2 bases and J by 6 bases, and 12 bases separated the two germline ends. DNA for the CDR3: TGTGCCAGCAGCTTCACGGGACATCGCAATGAGCAGTTCTTC. Amino acid sequence: CASSFTGHRNEQFF.

Only a few counts were recorded for this clonotype. The CDR3 sequence is CASSPVVGGRNYGYTF. For the CDR3, the DNA is TGTGCCAGTAGCCCCGTGGTGGGGGGGCGAAACTATGGCTACACCTTC. This chain uses TRBV19 with TRBJ1-2; D is possibly TRBD1 (6 bases). Trimming removed 6 bases at V and 2 bases at J, with 19 bases between. The CDR3 has 16 residues. CDR1 LNHDA and CDR2 SQIVND come from the germline V gene (reference sequence).